Sequencing of this T cell receptor (beta chain) was carried out in a study of shared T cell receptors in the human thymus (dated by TCRdb to the early 2020s). Regarding the study in general: The study examined how self-reactive, shared T-cell receptor alpha chains are generated in the human thymus.

Regarding this clone: The antigen this receptor binds is unknown. One base away there is no much larger clone; base qualities are not given.

The library relied on the immunoSEQ multiplex PCR assay. TCRdb retrieved this table from immuneACCESS and kept in-frame rearrangements only. Not all clones are present; in checked studies, unresolved V genes account for under half, and no reason is known for the remainder. In this sample the table shows about 660,000 clones, 85% to 90% of which occur a single time. Approximately 0.01% of the sample is taken by the ten largest. V was cut back by 6 bases and J by 4 bases, leaving a gap of 12 bases between them. CDR1 and CDR2 (SNHLY, FYNNEI) derive from the germline V gene. The CDR3 sequence holds 13 residues, the cysteine and phenylalanine included. The retained sequence is limited to the CDR3, 39 bases, with the frame set at the first base. The same sample was also studied in work on human thymus T cells. As noted in the second study: Donors were immunologically healthy infants undergoing open corrective cardiac surgery for congenital heart defects in Finland. Thymus tissue was obtained as surgical resects removed during corrective cardiac surgery. Usage of V and J gene segments appeared to be biased in both the thymic and the peripheral blood repertoires. The related research found that thymic TCR repertoires overlapped highly between unrelated individuals. TCR alpha and beta repertoires from seven to nine infant thymus samples and a few related peripheral blood samples were characterized in the study. Donor ages ranging from about 7 to 250 days were recorded, and several male and a couple of female infants were included in the cohort. Thymocytes were mechanically released from the tissue and were stored as pellets of roughly 9-33 million cells at -70 degrees C. A QIAsymphony instrument was used to extract genomic DNA from frozen cell pellets. TCRB and TCRAD loci were amplified from a standardized quantity of quality-controlled genomic DNA using the immunoSEQ multiplex PCR assay. The amplicons covered the V(D)J region and were long enough to include the CDR3 and to identify the V and J genes. Through the commercial immunoSEQ service, the amplicons were sequenced on an Illumina platform. Corrections for primer bias and sequencing errors followed previously described methods, while TCRAD and TCRB definitions were based on the IMGT database. The repertoires were analysed using immunoSEQ Analyzer 3.0 and VDJTools for basic statistics, V/J segment usage, diversity estimates, rarefaction and pairwise overlap. To estimate diversity, the Chao1, ChaoE, Efron-Thisted, Shannon and inverse Simpson indices were applied, and diversity was also estimated on datasets down-sampled to the smallest sample. Repertoire overlap used strict matching of CDR3 nucleotide sequence, V gene and J gene, with Jaccard-based multidimensional scaling clustering. On average, thymus samples gave around 880,000 unique TCRB clonotypes, whereas blood samples gave 75,000 to 85,000.

The sequence is built from TRBV2 and TRBJ1-2; the D gene is perhaps TRBD1, from 5 matching bases. The specimen was thymocytes. This receptor was taken from a boy younger than two with a congenital heart defect. Donor details come from another sample of the same person, matched by shared clones. Here the CDR3 is given as CASSREGTYGYTF. DNA sequence: TGTGCCAGCAGCAGGGAGGGGACCTATGGCTACACCTTC. Full variable domain (CDR3 extended with the reference TRBV2 and TRBJ1-2 proteins): EPEVTQTPSHQVTQMGQEVILRCVPISNHLYFYWYRQILGQKVEFLVSFYNNEISEKSEIFDDQFSVERPDGSNFTLKIRSTKLEDSAMYFCASSREGTYGYTFGSGTRLTVV.